This TCR beta chain comes out of a study of blood T cell repertoires in COVID-19. Turning to the study itself: Acute and convalescent COVID-19 specimens originated in the United States, Italy and Spain. Nucleic acid was either cDNA or gDNA, and it came from T cells, B-cell-depleted T cells, or PBMCs.

In the authors' methods: Amplification of reference gene primers provided the estimated nucleated cell counts. Method: immunoSEQ multiplex PCR; TCRdb's copy keeps in-frame clones and lacks some. The V and J calls and clone size are taken from that table; D and trimming were inferred from the DNA. The table lists about 26,000 clones, approximately 66% of them singletons, with roughly 7.2% in the top ten. The CDR3 loop spans 15 amino acids. The V gene end was trimmed by 8 bases and the J gene end by 5 bases; junction bases not matched to a gene: 6. Per the germline V gene, CDR1 is LNHDA and CDR2 is SQIVND (reference sequence). This clone occurred a few times.

This TCR derives from a man between 60 and 75 years old with active or convalescent COVID-19. The sequenced sample was peripheral blood. V and J are TRBV19 and TRBJ2-2; TRBD2 agrees at 12 bases. CDR3 loop: CASGLAGSRTGELFF. CDR3 bases: TGTGCCAGTGGACTAGCGGGGTCGAGGACCGGGGAGCTGTTTTTT. Drawing the rest from reference TRBV19 and TRBJ2-2, the complete variable domain is DGGITQSPKYLFRKEGQNVTLSCEQNLNHDAMYWYRQDPGQGLRLIYYSQIVNDFQKGDIAEGYSVSREKKESFPLTVTSAQKNPTAFYLCASGLAGSRTGELFFGEGSRLTVL.